One sample yielded the 27 T cell receptor beta chains listed below, sequenced in a study of technical replicates of blood from a handful of donors. Sequenced by immunoSEQ multiplex PCR; TCRdb stores in-frame clones only, minus some. The sample consists of 9,500 to 15,000 clones, over 70% of them appearing once. Sequencing was performed on PBMCs. The receptor set was obtained from a human donor in good health.

The CDR3 region is CASSFLRLAGGTGELFF. CDR3 nucleotide sequence: TGCGCCAGCAGCTTTCTCCGACTAGCGGGAGGGACCGGGGAGCTGTTTTTT. The chain employs TRBV5-1 and TRBJ2-2, with TRBD2 matching 14 bases. Germline V CDR1 and CDR2: SGHRS, YFSETQ. The CDR3 is made up of 17 amino acids. J gave up 5 bases and V 2 bases, and 5 bases lay outside the gene matches.

The chain recombines TRBV11-2 with TRBJ2-7, with TRBD2 identical over 9 bases. V dropped 5 bases and J dropped 1; count of bases not matched to a gene: 9. The CDR3 extends over 16 amino acids. Per germline, CDR1 SGHAT and CDR2 FQNNGV. The chain's CDR3 is CASSPIAGAGSYEQYF. CDR3 bases: TGTGCCAGCAGCCCTATAGCGGGAGCGGGTTCCTACGAGCAGTACTTC.

This chain uses TRBV19 with TRBJ1-5; D gene uncertain. CDR3 length: 13 amino acids. The germline V and J ends were trimmed by 1 base and 5 bases, with 6 bases remaining between them. The germline V gene encodes CDR1 LNHDA and CDR2 SQIVND (reference sequence). The CDR3 spells CASSIGGDQPQHF. CDR3 in DNA: TGTGCCAGTAGTATAGGAGGTGATCAGCCCCAGCATTTT.

The rearrangement joins TRBV7-2 to TRBJ2-7; TRBD2 is a possible D gene (5 bases). V was trimmed by 6 bases and J by 5 bases, leaving 17 bases between them. Germline-derived CDR1 and CDR2 are SGHTA and FQGNSA. CDR3 size: 14 residues. Written as DNA, the CDR3 is TGTGCCAGCAGTGAGCGGAGCCCCCTCCACGAGCAGTACTTC. Protein sequence: CASSERSPLHEQYF.

This sequence joins TRBV7-3 and TRBJ2-7; 11 bases are shared with TRBD2. The CDR3 contains 15 residues. V lost 5 bases, J lost 2 bases, and 5 bases stayed unmatched. Germline CDR1 SGHTA, CDR2 FQGTGA. Written as DNA, the CDR3 is TGTGCCAGCAGCCAAGGACTAGCGGGCCCCTACGAGCAGTACTTC. Translation gives CASSQGLAGPYEQYF.

The chain is built from TRBV2 and TRBJ2-5, with 8 bases matching TRBD1. The germline V gene encodes CDR1 SNHLY and CDR2 FYNNEI. The CDR3 runs 14 residues. V was clipped by 4 bases and J by 5 bases; unmatched bases: 6. CDR3: CASSGDRGEETQYF. DNA for the CDR3: TGTGCCAGCAGTGGAGACAGGGGTGAGGAGACCCAGTACTTC.

The chain recombines TRBV5-1 with TRBJ2-3, with 7 bases fitting TRBD2. The CDR3 has 15 amino acids. Germline V gene sequence: CDR1 SGHRS, CDR2 YFSETQ. V lost 0 bases and J lost 3; bases outside the gene matches: 4. The CDR3 DNA sequence: TGCGCCAGCAGCTTGGTTGGGCGGGGGACAGATACGCAGTATTTT. Residues: CASSLVGRGTDTQYF.

J is TRBJ2-1 and V is TRBV29-1; 13 bases fit TRBD2. J lost 8 bases, V lost 7 bases, and 14 bases had no gene match. Germline CDR1 is SQVTM and CDR2 is ANQGSEA. The CDR3 sequence is 16 residues long. The CDR3, as DNA: TGCAGCGCCGCCCAAAGAAGGACTAGCGGGAGCGATGAGCAGTTCTTC. It encodes CSAAQRRTSGSDEQFF.

The chain employs TRBV7-9 and TRBJ2-3; D possibly corresponds to TRBD2 (7 bases). This CDR3 spans 14 amino acids. V shed 0 bases and J shed 7 bases, with 11 bases lying between them. Germline loops: CDR1 SEHNR, CDR2 FQNEAQ (reference sequence). In DNA form, the CDR3 reads TGTGCCAGCAGCTTAGCGGGAGGGGGATATACGCAGTATTTT. Protein product: CASSLAGGGYTQYF.

The table lists this clone with a few counts. V is TRBV29-1 and J is TRBJ1-1, with D unresolved. Germline lookup yields CDR1 SQVTM and CDR2 ANQGSEA. The germline V and J ends were trimmed by 5 bases and 1 base, with 8 bases remaining between them. The CDR3 sequence is 12 residues long. Here the CDR3 DNA reads TGCAGCGTTAGGTCGGGGAACACTGAAGCTTTCTTT. Its translation is CSVRSGNTEAFF.

The chain recombines TRBV19 with TRBJ2-4; TRBD2 aligns across 11 bases. Germline V CDR1 and CDR2: LNHDA, SQIVND (reference sequence). The CDR3 contains 18 residues. After removal of 10 bases from V and 6 bases from J, the junction contained 20 bases not matched to a gene. CDR3 protein: CATRALAGGPTSTNIQYF. The CDR3 DNA sequence: TGTGCCACCCGTGCCTTAGCGGGAGGGCCAACTAGTACAAACATTCAGTACTTC.

The chain has TRBV5-1 and TRBJ2-7; 8 bases are a match to TRBD2. The CDR3 consists of 15 residues. Germline values: CDR1 SGHRS, CDR2 YFSETQ. Trimming took 0 bases from V and 0 from J; bases not matched to a gene: 2. This chain's CDR3 is CASSLVAGSSYEQYF. The CDR3, as DNA: TGCGCCAGCAGCTTGGTAGCGGGGAGCTCCTACGAGCAGTACTTC.

V and J are TRBV5-4 and TRBJ2-1; 12 bases map to TRBD2. J was trimmed by 7 bases and V by 1 base; bases with no gene match: 9. This CDR3 region has 17 residues. Germline CDR1 is SGHNT and CDR2 is YYREEE (reference sequence). The chain's CDR3 is CASSLSSGRAGWNEQFF. As DNA, the CDR3 is TGTGCCAGCAGCTTGTCTAGCGGGAGGGCCGGGTGGAATGAGCAGTTCTTC. The variable domain in full, completed from reference TRBV5-4 and TRBJ2-1, reads ETGVTQSPTHLIKTRGQQVTLRCSSQSGHNTVSWYQQALGQGPQFIFQYYREEENGRGNFPPRFSGLQFPNYSSELNVNALELDDSALYLCASSLSSGRAGWNEQFFGPGTRLTVL.

This chain joins TRBV6-4 and TRBJ2-1, with 7 bases lining up with TRBD2. This CDR3 is 16 amino acids long. Trimming at V came to 2 bases and at J to 0 bases, leaving 4 bases not matched to a gene. CDR1 and CDR2 (germline): MRHNA, SNTAGT. The CDR3: CASSDTAGVSYNEQFF. CDR3 coding DNA: TGTGCCAGCAGTGACACTGCGGGAGTCTCCTACAATGAGCAGTTCTTC.

The chain combines TRBV5-1 with TRBJ2-5; D is perhaps TRBD2 (6 bases). V was clipped by 3 bases and J by 3 bases, with 12 bases between them. Germline assignment: CDR1 SGHRS and CDR2 YFSETQ. The length of the CDR3 is 14 residues. The CDR3 sequence: CASSSGLAEETQYF. The CDR3, as DNA: TGCGCCAGCAGCTCGGGACTGGCCGAAGAGACCCAGTACTTC.

This clone was found once. V gene TRBV7-9 combines with J gene TRBJ2-1; 9 bases fit TRBD2. The CDR3 sequence is 17 residues long. With 5 bases clipped from V and 5 bases from J, the junction kept 13 bases outside the gene matches. Germline CDR1 and CDR2: SEHNR and FQNEAQ (reference sequence). CDR3 in DNA: TGTGCCAGCAGCCCACAGCCCGGCGGGAGGGCCAACAATGAGCAGTTCTTC. Amino acids: CASSPQPGGRANNEQFF.

The gene calls are TRBV5-8 and TRBJ1-5; 7 bases match TRBD1. Trimming took 2 bases from V and 5 from J; bases not matched to a gene: 1. The CDR3 has 13 residues. Germline V gives CDR1 SGHTS, CDR2 YDEGEE. The CDR3 loop reads CASSFTGDQPQHF. DNA for the CDR3: TGTGCCAGCAGCTTTACAGGGGATCAGCCCCAGCATTTT.

This clone occurred a few times. The chain links TRBV28 to TRBJ2-7, with TRBD2 as a possible D gene (5 bases). The V and J ends lost 6 bases and 3 bases respectively, with 15 bases between them. Germline CDR1 is MDHEN and CDR2 is SYDVKM. The CDR3 consists of 14 residues. The CDR3, as DNA: TGTGCCAGCAGCCCTCCAGAGGGCTACTACGAGCAGTACTTC. Protein: CASSPPEGYYEQYF. The full variable domain, in which reference TRBV28 and TRBJ2-7 provide the parts outside the CDR3, is DVKVTQSSRYLVKRTGEKVFLECVQDMDHENMFWYRQDPGLGLRLIYFSYDVKMKEKGDIPEGYSVSREKKERFSLILESASTNQTSMYLCASSPPEGYYEQYFGPGTRLTVT.

The chain uses TRBV2 and TRBJ1-5, with D possibly matching TRBD1 (6 bases). The CDR3 consists of 15 residues. Germline values: CDR1 SNHLY, CDR2 FYNNEI. Trimming stripped 6 bases from V and 1 base from J, with 13 bases between. The DNA for the CDR3 is TGTGCCAGCAGATTGGGGGCAGCCAGCAATCAGCCCCAGCATTTT. This sequence encodes CASRLGAASNQPQHF.

The chain combines TRBV7-9 with TRBJ1-3, with TRBD1 matching over 9 bases. CDR1 and CDR2 (germline): SEHNR, FQNEAQ (reference sequence). V was clipped by 5 bases and J by 5 bases; unmatched bases: 4. The CDR3 consists of 14 residues. The CDR3 sequence is CASSTYRGRNTIYF. The CDR3, as DNA: TGTGCCAGCAGCACATACAGGGGGCGAAACACCATATATTTT.

The chain recombines TRBV7-2 with TRBJ2-3; D is possibly TRBD2 (6 bases). With 4 bases removed from V and 3 bases from J, the gap between germline ends came to 11 bases. CDR1 and CDR2 (germline): SGHTA, FQGNSA. There are 14 residues in the CDR3. The CDR3 coding sequence is TGTGCCAGCAGCTCCAGGACTACAACAGATACGCAGTATTTT. As protein: CASSSRTTTDTQYF.

The gene calls are TRBV30 and TRBJ2-1, with a tentative D call TRBD2 (6 bases). The CDR3 is 12 amino acids. CDR1 and CDR2 (germline): GTSNPN, SVGIG (reference sequence). The germline V and J ends were trimmed by 0 bases and 9 bases, with 9 bases remaining between them. The CDR3: CAWSVSSVEQFF. The CDR3 nucleotides are TGTGCCTGGAGTGTGTCTAGCGTTGAGCAGTTCTTC.

The J gene is TRBJ2-7, the V gene TRBV4-2; D may be TRBD1 (5 bases). The CDR3 contains 14 residues. The germline V and J ends were trimmed by 4 bases and 2 bases, with 12 bases remaining between them. From germline, CDR1 is LGHNA and CDR2 YNFKEQ. The CDR3, as DNA: TGTGCCAGCAGCCCACCCGACAGAGCCTACGAGCAGTACTTC. This encodes CASSPPDRAYEQYF.

This chain links TRBV30 with TRBJ2-1, with 10 bases lining up with TRBD2. CDR3 size: 14 residues. Germline CDR1 is GTSNPN and CDR2 is SVGIG (reference sequence). Trimming cost V 0 bases and J 6 bases; bases outside gene matches: 2. CDR3: CAWSVLAGVNEQFF. In DNA form, the CDR3 reads TGTGCCTGGAGTGTCCTAGCGGGAGTCAATGAGCAGTTCTTC. The complete variable domain, with remaining parts taken from reference TRBV30 and TRBJ2-1, reads SQTIHQWPATLVQPVGSPLSLECTVEGTSNPNLYWYRQAAGRGLQLLFYSVGIGQISSEVPQNLSASRPQDRQFILSSKKLLLSDSGFYLCAWSVLAGVNEQFFGPGTRLTVL.

The chain links TRBV5-1 to TRBJ2-6, with D unresolved. Deletions cut 4 bases from V and 0 bases from J, with 14 bases between. The CDR3 totals 17 residues. Germline V lookup: CDR1 SGHRS, CDR2 YFSETQ. The CDR3 reads CASSAPNSYSGANVLTF. CDR3 DNA: TGCGCCAGCAGCGCGCCAAACAGCTACTCTGGGGCCAACGTCCTGACTTTC.

This chain links TRBV6-1 with TRBJ1-5; the D gene is possibly TRBD1 (5 bases). Trimming took 2 bases from V and 2 from J, leaving 7 bases between them. Germline V gene sequence: CDR1 MNHNS, CDR2 SASEGT. The CDR3 is made up of 14 amino acids. Here the CDR3 reads CASSEKGGNQPQHF. CDR3 bases: TGTGCCAGCAGTGAAAAAGGGGGCAATCAGCCCCAGCATTTT.

The CDR3 loop reads CASSPSTFSYEQYF. The CDR3 DNA reads TGTGCCAGCTCACCTTCGACATTCTCCTACGAGCAGTACTTC. The chain links TRBV18 to TRBJ2-7; unclear D gene. The CDR3 contains 14 residues. Germline V gene data show CDR1 as KGHSH and CDR2 as LQKENI. V was clipped by 3 bases and J by 0 bases, with 9 bases between them.